The 2 T cell receptor beta chains below all came from one sample that was sequenced in a study of human T cells and chemical hapten exposure. Time point noted: pre-sensitization, week 0. The treatment: therapeutic diphenylcyclopropenone sensitization with weekly scalp DPC. Using its own MiXCR run on the RACE reads, TCRdb lists one record per CDR3 protein. Counted here are under 110,000 distinct CDR3 sequences, less than 15% occurring once; the ten biggest clones make up about 1.6%. Sequenced here: whole blood, sampled in connection with sensitization to the hapten diphenylcyclopropenone (DPC). The receptors stem from a woman between 50 and 59 years old with alopecia areata. Some clones in this sample may be carry-over from other donors' samples.

This clonotype was counted ten times or more. The V call is TRBV11-2, the J call TRBJ2-2, with TRBD1 as a possible D gene (5 bases). Germline CDR1 SGHAT, CDR2 FQNNGV. There are 14 residues in the CDR3. Trimming left V 1 base short and J 3 bases short, with 6 bases between. The CDR3 region has the DNA TGTGCCAGCAGCTTAGCCAGGGACACCGGGGAGCTGTTTTTT. It yields the protein CASSLARDTGELFF.

The chain couples TRBV7-2 to TRBJ1-5; the D is unclear. There are 14 residues in the CDR3. CDR1 and CDR2 from the germline V gene are SGHTA and FQGNSA. The V end lost 5 bases, the J end lost 11 bases, and 19 bases lay between the germline ends. The CDR3 region is CASSPMYSQSAQHF. The CDR3 coding sequence is TGTGCCAGCAGCCCCATGTACTCACAATCAGCCCAGCATTTT.